This paragraph covers one T cell receptor (beta chain) sequence. The antigen remains unidentified. The source of the sample is a study of PD-1 blockade in mismatch repair-deficient tumors. Points from the study as a whole: After pembrolizumab, tumor-resident clones rose rapidly, then generally contracted before radiologic responses.

PCR or immunohistochemistry showed mismatch repair deficiency in every enrolled patient. TCR sequencing covered a few patients who responded to pembrolizumab. V dropped 5 bases and J dropped 7; count of bases not matched to a gene: 12. The CDR3 is 15 amino acids. Germline assignment: CDR1 SGHAT and CDR2 FQNNGV. This table comes from immunoSEQ multiplex PCR, and its TCRdb copy is limited to in-frame clones, with some not included. The table shows some 84,000 clones, with roughly 80% occurring only once. The sequenced sample was peripheral blood, obtained 12 weeks after starting pembrolizumab. The genes are TRBV11-2 and TRBJ2-7; 9 bases fit TRBD2. The sequence came from an adult with mismatch repair-deficient cancer. The CDR3 DNA is TGTGCCAGCAGCCGCACTGTCGTAGCGGGAGTTGAGCAGTACTTC. Its protein is CASSRTVVAGVEQYF. The full variable domain, rest sourced from reference TRBV11-2 and TRBJ2-7, is EAGVAQSPRYKIIEKRQSVAFWCNPISGHATLYWYQQILGQGPKLLIQFQNNGVVDDSQLPKDRFSAERLKGVDSTLKIQPAKLEDSAVYLCASSRTVVAGVEQYFGPGTRLTVT.